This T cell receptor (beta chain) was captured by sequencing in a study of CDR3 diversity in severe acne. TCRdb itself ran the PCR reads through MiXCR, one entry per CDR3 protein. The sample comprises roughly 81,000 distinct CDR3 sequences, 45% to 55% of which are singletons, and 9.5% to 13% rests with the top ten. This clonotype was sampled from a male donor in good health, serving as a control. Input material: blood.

The chain's CDR3 is CASSQDRASGSSYEQYF. CDR3 nucleotide sequence: TGCGCCAGCAGCCAAGATCGGGCTAGCGGGAGCTCCTACGAGCAGTACTTC. The chain has TRBV4-1 and TRBJ2-7, with TRBD2 identical over 10 bases. CDR1 is MGHRA, CDR2 YSYEKL, per germline. The CDR3 is 17 residues long. V trimming: 0 bases; J trimming: 0 bases; junction bases outside the gene matches: 5.